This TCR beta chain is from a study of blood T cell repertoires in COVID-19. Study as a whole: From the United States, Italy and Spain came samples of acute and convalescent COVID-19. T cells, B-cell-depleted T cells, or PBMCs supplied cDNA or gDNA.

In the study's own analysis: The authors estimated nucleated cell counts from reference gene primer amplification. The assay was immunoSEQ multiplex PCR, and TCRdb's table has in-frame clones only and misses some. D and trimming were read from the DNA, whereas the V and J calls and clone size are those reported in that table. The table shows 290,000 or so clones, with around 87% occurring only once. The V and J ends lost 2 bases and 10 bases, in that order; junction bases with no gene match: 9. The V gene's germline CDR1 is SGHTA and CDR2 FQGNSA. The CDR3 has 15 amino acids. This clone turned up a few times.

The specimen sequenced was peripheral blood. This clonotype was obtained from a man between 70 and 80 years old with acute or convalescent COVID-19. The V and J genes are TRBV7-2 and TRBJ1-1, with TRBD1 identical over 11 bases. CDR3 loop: CASSLPDRGLEGAFF. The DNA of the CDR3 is TGTGCCAGCAGCTTACCGGACAGGGGGCTCGAGGGAGCTTTCTTT.